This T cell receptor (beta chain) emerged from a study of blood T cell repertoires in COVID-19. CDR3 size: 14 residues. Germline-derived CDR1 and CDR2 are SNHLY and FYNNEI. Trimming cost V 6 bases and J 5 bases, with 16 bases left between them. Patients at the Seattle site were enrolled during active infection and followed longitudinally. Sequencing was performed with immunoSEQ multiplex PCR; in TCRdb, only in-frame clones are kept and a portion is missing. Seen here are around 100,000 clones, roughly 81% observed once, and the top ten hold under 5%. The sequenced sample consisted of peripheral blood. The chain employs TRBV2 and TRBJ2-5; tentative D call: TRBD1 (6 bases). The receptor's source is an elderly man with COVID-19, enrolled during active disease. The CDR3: CASRDRKLGETQYF. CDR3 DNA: TGTGCCAGCAGAGACAGGAAACTCGGGGAGACCCAGTACTTC.